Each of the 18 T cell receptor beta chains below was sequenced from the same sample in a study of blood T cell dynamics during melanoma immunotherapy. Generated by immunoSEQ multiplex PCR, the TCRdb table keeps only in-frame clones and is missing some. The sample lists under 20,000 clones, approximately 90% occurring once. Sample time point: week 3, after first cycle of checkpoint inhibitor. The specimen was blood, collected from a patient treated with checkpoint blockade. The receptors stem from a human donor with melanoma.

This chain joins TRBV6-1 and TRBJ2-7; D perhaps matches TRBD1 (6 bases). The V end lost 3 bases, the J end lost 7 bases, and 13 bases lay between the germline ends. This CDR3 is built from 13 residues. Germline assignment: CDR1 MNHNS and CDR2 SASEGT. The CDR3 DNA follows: TGTGCCAGCAGTGATGCAGGGGAACGTGAGCAGTACTTC. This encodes CASSDAGEREQYF.

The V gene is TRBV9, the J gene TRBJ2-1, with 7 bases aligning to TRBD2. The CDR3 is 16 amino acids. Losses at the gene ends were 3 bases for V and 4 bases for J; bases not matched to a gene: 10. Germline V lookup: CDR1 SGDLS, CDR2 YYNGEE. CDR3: CASSATSDPEYNEQFF. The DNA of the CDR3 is TGTGCCAGCAGCGCTACTAGCGATCCCGAATACAATGAGCAGTTCTTC.

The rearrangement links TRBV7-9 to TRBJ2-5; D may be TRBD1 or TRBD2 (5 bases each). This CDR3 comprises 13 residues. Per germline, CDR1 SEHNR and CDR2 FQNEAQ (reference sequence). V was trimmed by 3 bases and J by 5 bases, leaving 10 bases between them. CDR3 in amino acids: CASSFPGRETQYF. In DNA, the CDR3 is TGTGCCAGCAGCTTTCCGGGGCGGGAGACCCAGTACTTC.

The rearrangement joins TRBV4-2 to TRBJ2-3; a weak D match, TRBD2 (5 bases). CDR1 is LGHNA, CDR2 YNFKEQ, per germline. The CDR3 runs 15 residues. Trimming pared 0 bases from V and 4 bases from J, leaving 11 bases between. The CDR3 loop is CASSQDWIGADTQYF. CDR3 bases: TGTGCCAGCAGCCAAGATTGGATCGGGGCAGATACGCAGTATTTT.

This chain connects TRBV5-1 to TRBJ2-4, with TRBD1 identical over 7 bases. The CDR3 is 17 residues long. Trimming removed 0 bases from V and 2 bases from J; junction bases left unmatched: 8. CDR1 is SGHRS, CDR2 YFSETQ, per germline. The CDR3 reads CASSLGVTGVTKNIQYF. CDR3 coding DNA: TGCGCCAGCAGCTTGGGGGTTACAGGGGTAACCAAAAACATTCAGTACTTC.

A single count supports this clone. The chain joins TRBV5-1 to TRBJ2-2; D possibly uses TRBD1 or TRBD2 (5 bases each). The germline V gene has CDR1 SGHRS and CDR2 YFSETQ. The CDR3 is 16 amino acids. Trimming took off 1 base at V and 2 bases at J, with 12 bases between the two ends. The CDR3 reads CASSLSLGDNTGELFF. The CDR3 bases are TGCGCCAGCAGCTTGTCGTTGGGGGACAACACCGGGGAGCTGTTTTTT.

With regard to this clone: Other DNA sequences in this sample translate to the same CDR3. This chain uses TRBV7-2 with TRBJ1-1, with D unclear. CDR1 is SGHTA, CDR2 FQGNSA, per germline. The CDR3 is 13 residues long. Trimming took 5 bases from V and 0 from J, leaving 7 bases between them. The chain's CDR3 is CASSPQMNTEAFF. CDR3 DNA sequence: TGTGCCAGCAGCCCCCAGATGAACACTGAAGCTTTCTTT.

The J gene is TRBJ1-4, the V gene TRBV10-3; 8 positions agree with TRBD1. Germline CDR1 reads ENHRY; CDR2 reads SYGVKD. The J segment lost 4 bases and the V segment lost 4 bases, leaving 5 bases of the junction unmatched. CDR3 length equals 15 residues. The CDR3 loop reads CAISGGQGVNEKLFF. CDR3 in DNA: TGTGCCATCAGTGGAGGACAGGGAGTTAATGAAAAACTGTTTTTT.

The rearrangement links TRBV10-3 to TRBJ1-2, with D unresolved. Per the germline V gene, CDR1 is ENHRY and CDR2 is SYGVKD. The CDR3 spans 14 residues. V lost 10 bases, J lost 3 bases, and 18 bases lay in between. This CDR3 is CASTTAGLDYGYTF. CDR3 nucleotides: TGTGCCAGCACCACAGCGGGTTTAGACTATGGCTACACCTTC.

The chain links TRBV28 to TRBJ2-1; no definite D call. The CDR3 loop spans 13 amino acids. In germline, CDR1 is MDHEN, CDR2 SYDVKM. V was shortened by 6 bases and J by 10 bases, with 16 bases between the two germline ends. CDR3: CASRLTEHIEQFF. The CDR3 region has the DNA TGTGCCAGCAGGTTGACCGAGCACATAGAGCAGTTCTTC.

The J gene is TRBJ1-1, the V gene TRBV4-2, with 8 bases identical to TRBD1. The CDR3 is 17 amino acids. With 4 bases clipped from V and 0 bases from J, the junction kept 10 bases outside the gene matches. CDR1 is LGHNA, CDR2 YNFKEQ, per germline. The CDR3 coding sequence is TGTGCCAGCAGCCGACTTACGGGGACAGGAGTGAACACTGAAGCTTTCTTT. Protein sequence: CASSRLTGTGVNTEAFF.

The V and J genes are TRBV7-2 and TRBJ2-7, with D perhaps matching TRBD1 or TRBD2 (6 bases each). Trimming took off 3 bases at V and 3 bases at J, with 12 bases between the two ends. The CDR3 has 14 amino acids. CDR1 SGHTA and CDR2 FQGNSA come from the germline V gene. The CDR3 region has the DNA TGTGCCAGCAGCTTGCGGGACACAGTCTACGAGCAGTACTTC. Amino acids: CASSLRDTVYEQYF.

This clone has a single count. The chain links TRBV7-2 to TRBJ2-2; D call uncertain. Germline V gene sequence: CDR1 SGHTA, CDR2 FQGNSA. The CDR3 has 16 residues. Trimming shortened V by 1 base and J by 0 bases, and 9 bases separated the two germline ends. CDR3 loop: CASSLESKTNTGELFF. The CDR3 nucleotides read TGTGCCAGCAGCTTAGAGAGCAAAACGAACACCGGGGAGCTGTTTTTT. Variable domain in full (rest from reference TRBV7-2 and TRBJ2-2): GAGVSQSPSNKVTEKGKDVELRCDPISGHTALYWYRQSLGQGLEFLIYFQGNSAPDKSGLPSDRFSAERTGGSVSTLTIQRTQQEDSAVYLCASSLESKTNTGELFFGEGSRLTVL.

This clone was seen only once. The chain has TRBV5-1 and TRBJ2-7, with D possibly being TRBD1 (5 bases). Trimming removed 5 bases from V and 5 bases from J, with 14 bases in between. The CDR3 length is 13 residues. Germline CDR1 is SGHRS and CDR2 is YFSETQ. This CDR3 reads CASRVGVRNEQYF. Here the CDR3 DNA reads TGCGCCAGCAGGGTAGGGGTGAGAAACGAGCAGTACTTC.

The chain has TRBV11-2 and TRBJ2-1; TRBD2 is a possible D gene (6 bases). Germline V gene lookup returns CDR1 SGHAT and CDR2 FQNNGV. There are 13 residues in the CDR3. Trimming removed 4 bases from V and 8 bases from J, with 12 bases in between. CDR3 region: CASSWGLVDEQFF. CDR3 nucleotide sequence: TGTGCCAGCAGCTGGGGACTGGTCGATGAGCAGTTCTTC.

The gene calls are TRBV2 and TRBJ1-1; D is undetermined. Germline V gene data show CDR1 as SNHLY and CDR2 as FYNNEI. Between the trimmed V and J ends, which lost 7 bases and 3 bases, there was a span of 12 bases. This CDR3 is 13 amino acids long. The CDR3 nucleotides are TGTGCCAGCACTCGACGGCAGGACACTGAAGCTTTCTTT. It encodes CASTRRQDTEAFF.

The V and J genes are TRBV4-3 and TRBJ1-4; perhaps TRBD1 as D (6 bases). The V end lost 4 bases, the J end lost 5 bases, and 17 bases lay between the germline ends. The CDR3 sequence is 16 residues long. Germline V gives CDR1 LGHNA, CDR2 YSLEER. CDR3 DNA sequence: TGCGCCAGCAGCCCCTCCTTTGGACAGACGAATGAAAAACTGTTTTTT. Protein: CASSPSFGQTNEKLFF.

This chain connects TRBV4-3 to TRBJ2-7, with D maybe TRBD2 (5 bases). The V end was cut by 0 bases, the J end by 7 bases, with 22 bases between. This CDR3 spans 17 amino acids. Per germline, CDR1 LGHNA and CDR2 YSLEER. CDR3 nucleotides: TGCGCCAGCAGCCAAGAGTTTTCCGGGTTCGGGATTCGGGAGCAGTACTTC. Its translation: CASSQEFSGFGIREQYF.